The clone carrying this TCR beta chain has ten or more counts. Its target is unknown. One entry per CDR3 protein results from TCRdb running MiXCR on the reads. The sample comprises about 9,600 distinct CDR3 sequences, about 15% of which are singletons, and 2.5% to 3% rests with the top ten. This entry belongs to a study of liver allograft versus peripheral blood T cells. Study-level information: Transplanted-liver and recipient peripheral blood T cell receptor repertoires were compared.

General observations from the study: Reportedly, the T cell receptor repertoires present inside liver allografts differed from those in peripheral blood.

V was trimmed by 5 bases and J by 0 bases, leaving 14 bases between them. CDR3 length: 16 amino acids. Germline-derived CDR1 and CDR2 are MDHEN and SYDVKM. V usage is TRBV28 and J usage is TRBJ2-4; D is possibly TRBD1 (6 bases). This clonotype was obtained from a human patient who had a liver transplant. Some T cells may be supplied by the graft donor. As DNA, the CDR3 is TGTGCCAGCAGTCCGACAGGAGTCCTAGCCAAAAACATTCAGTACTTC. This translates into CASSPTGVLAKNIQYF.